This is a list of T cell receptor beta chains from one sample in a study of chemoradiotherapy in HPV16-positive cancers. Using immunoSEQ multiplex PCR, the repertoire was profiled, and TCRdb retains in-frame clones only, with some absent. The sample shows approximately 1,000 clones, more than 75% of them seen only once. Specimen: tumor tissue, collected from a patient who underwent chemoradiotherapy. These receptors all come from a human donor with HPV-associated anogenital cancer. Each CDR3 is given with its conserved first and last residue. A D gene is named only where the DNA matches it firmly. Size values are once, few and many counts, or a class for expanded clones, and some rows have none.

abundance: large
d_gene: NA
v_gene: TRBV4-1
j_gene: TRBJ1-6
CDR3nt: TGCGCCAGCAGCCAAAAAGAGGCAAAGAGCTCCTATAATTCACCCCTCCACTTT
CDR3aa: CASSQKEAKSSYNSPLHF

abundance: NA
d_gene: NA
v_gene: TRBV19
j_gene: TRBJ2-3
CDR3nt: TGTGCCAGTAGTCTTGGGACCACAGATACGCAGTATTTT
CDR3aa: CASSLGTTDTQYF

abundance: NA
d_gene: NA
v_gene: TRBV7-2
j_gene: TRBJ2-3
CDR3nt: TGTGCCAGCAGCTTAACGTTCAGTGGGGGCGGCAGCACAGATACGCAGTATTTT
CDR3aa: CASSLTFSGGGSTDTQYF

abundance: once
d_gene: NA
v_gene: TRBV21-1
j_gene: TRBJ1-4
CDR3nt: TGTGCCAGCAGCAAAGCCCCCCCCGACGCGGAAAAACTGTTTTTT
CDR3aa: CASSKAPPDAEKLFF

abundance: once
d_gene: NA
v_gene: TRBV13
j_gene: TRBJ2-1
CDR3nt: TGTGCCAGCAGCAAAAAAGCGGGTCGAGTCTACAATGAGCAGTTCTTC
CDR3aa: CASSKKAGRVYNEQFF

abundance: NA
d_gene: TRBD1
v_gene: TRBV5-1
j_gene: TRBJ2-1
CDR3nt: TGCGCCAGCAGCTCGGGTCCCGGGACAGGGGTATCCTACAATGAGCAGTTCTTC
CDR3aa: CASSSGPGTGVSYNEQFF

abundance: NA
d_gene: NA
v_gene: TRBV5-4
j_gene: TRBJ2-1
CDR3nt: TGTGCCAGCAGCTTGAACGATGAGCAGTTCTTC
CDR3aa: CASSLNDEQFF

abundance: NA
d_gene: TRBD1
v_gene: TRBV6-4
j_gene: TRBJ2-1
CDR3nt: TGTGCCAGCAGTAGACAGGGGGGGGACTACAATGAGCAGTTCTTC
CDR3aa: CASSRQGGDYNEQFF

abundance: NA
d_gene: NA
v_gene: TRBV6-1
j_gene: TRBJ1-1
CDR3nt: TGTGCCAGCAGGACGGAGGTTACGAACACTGAAGCTTTCTTT
CDR3aa: CASRTEVTNTEAFF

abundance: NA
d_gene: TRBD1
v_gene: TRBV6-6
j_gene: TRBJ2-3
CDR3nt: TGTGCCAGCAGTTCCAACCGGGACAGGGGGCCAGATACGCAGTATTTT
CDR3aa: CASSSNRDRGPDTQYF

abundance: NA
d_gene: NA
v_gene: TRBV5-4
j_gene: TRBJ2-7
CDR3nt: TGTGCCAGCAGCTTGCAGAGAGGCGAGCAGTACTTC
CDR3aa: CASSLQRGEQYF

abundance: few
d_gene: NA
v_gene: TRBV27
j_gene: TRBJ2-7
CDR3nt: TGTGCCAGCAGTGGGCAATGGTTTTCATACGAGCAGTACTTC
CDR3aa: CASSGQWFSYEQYF

abundance: NA
d_gene: NA
v_gene: TRBV30
j_gene: TRBJ1-2
CDR3nt: TGTGCCTGGAGTTTGGGCCCCGAGAGGAACTATGGCTACACCTTC
CDR3aa: CAWSLGPERNYGYTF

abundance: hyperexpanded
d_gene: NA
v_gene: TRBV5-1
j_gene: TRBJ2-7
CDR3nt: TGCGCCAGCAGCCCGGACCCGAGCTCCTACGAGCAGTACTTC
CDR3aa: CASSPDPSSYEQYF

abundance: NA
d_gene: TRBD1
v_gene: TRBV25-1
j_gene: TRBJ1-6
CDR3nt: TGTGCCAGCAGTGACGAGGGGGCGCATTCACCCCTCCACTTT
CDR3aa: CASSDEGAHSPLHF

abundance: NA
d_gene: NA
v_gene: TRBV29-1
j_gene: TRBJ2-7
CDR3nt: TGCAGCGTTGAAGAAGACAGCTACGAGCAGTACTTC
CDR3aa: CSVEEDSYEQYF

abundance: NA
d_gene: NA
v_gene: TRBV2
j_gene: TRBJ2-7
CDR3nt: TGTGCCAGCGGGGGACTGGGCTTGGCCTACGAGCAGTACTTC
CDR3aa: CASGGLGLAYEQYF

abundance: NA
d_gene: NA
v_gene: TRBV4-2
j_gene: TRBJ1-2
CDR3nt: TGTGCCAGCAGCCAAGATGGCAGGGCTAACTATGGCTACACCTTC
CDR3aa: CASSQDGRANYGYTF

abundance: few
d_gene: NA
v_gene: TRBV15
j_gene: TRBJ1-1
CDR3nt: TGTGCCACCAGCGGCGGGCTGAACACTGAAGCTTTCTTT
CDR3aa: CATSGGLNTEAFF

abundance: NA
d_gene: NA
v_gene: TRBV6-5
j_gene: TRBJ2-3
CDR3nt: TGTGCCAGCAGTTTACAGGGAATCACAGATACGCAGTATTTT
CDR3aa: CASSLQGITDTQYF

abundance: NA
d_gene: NA
v_gene: TRBV6-6
j_gene: TRBJ1-3
CDR3nt: TGTGCCAGCAGTTACTCACCCGAGGGTGGAAACACCATATATTTT
CDR3aa: CASSYSPEGGNTIYF

abundance: NA
d_gene: TRBD2
v_gene: TRBV6-4
j_gene: TRBJ2-2
CDR3nt: TGTGCCAGCAGCGCCGGACTAGAGAACACCGGGGAGCTGTTTTTT
CDR3aa: CASSAGLENTGELFF

abundance: NA
d_gene: TRBD1
v_gene: TRBV19
j_gene: TRBJ1-1
CDR3nt: TGTGCCAGTAGTATGTCCGGACAGGGAAACACTGAAGCTTTCTTT
CDR3aa: CASSMSGQGNTEAFF

abundance: NA
d_gene: NA
v_gene: TRBV7-8
j_gene: TRBJ1-4
CDR3nt: TGTGCCAGCAGCTTAGAAGTTCGGGAAAAACTGTTTTTT
CDR3aa: CASSLEVREKLFF

abundance: NA
d_gene: TRBD1
v_gene: TRBV29-1
j_gene: TRBJ1-2
CDR3nt: TGCAGCGTAGATGACAGGGGGCTATATGGCTACACCTTC
CDR3aa: CSVDDRGLYGYTF

abundance: NA
d_gene: NA
v_gene: TRBV5-8
j_gene: TRBJ1-2
CDR3nt: TGTGCCAGCAGCACTGATAACCCGACGGGGAGTGGCTACACCTTC
CDR3aa: CASSTDNPTGSGYTF

abundance: few
d_gene: NA
v_gene: TRBV18
j_gene: TRBJ2-7
CDR3nt: TGTGCCAGCTCACCAGCCGGGTATTTCTACGAGCAGTACTTC
CDR3aa: CASSPAGYFYEQYF

abundance: NA
d_gene: NA
v_gene: TRBV7-3
j_gene: TRBJ1-1
CDR3nt: TGTGCCAGCAGGCAAGCCACGAACACTGAAGCTTTCTTT
CDR3aa: CASRQATNTEAFF

abundance: NA
d_gene: NA
v_gene: TRBV6-1
j_gene: TRBJ1-5
CDR3nt: TGTGCCAGCAGCCACACACCGGACACCGGTGCGCCCCAGCATTTT
CDR3aa: CASSHTPDTGAPQHF

abundance: NA
d_gene: NA
v_gene: TRBV19
j_gene: TRBJ2-5
CDR3nt: TGTGCCAGCGGGGGTATGTCAGAGACCCAGTACTTC
CDR3aa: CASGGMSETQYF

abundance: NA
d_gene: NA
v_gene: TRBV18
j_gene: TRBJ1-1
CDR3nt: TGTGCCAGCTCACCACGTAACAGGAACACTGAAGCTTTCTTT
CDR3aa: CASSPRNRNTEAFF

abundance: NA
d_gene: TRBD1
v_gene: TRBV6-1
j_gene: TRBJ1-5
CDR3nt: TGTGCCAGCAGTGTCGGACAGGGGCCCCAGCATTTT
CDR3aa: CASSVGQGPQHF

abundance: NA
d_gene: NA
v_gene: TRBV27
j_gene: TRBJ2-7
CDR3nt: TGTGCCAGCAGTTTAGGTATCGGGTACGAGCAGTACTTC
CDR3aa: CASSLGIGYEQYF

abundance: NA
d_gene: TRBD1
v_gene: TRBV25-1
j_gene: TRBJ2-7
CDR3nt: TGTGCCAGCAGCTCGGGACAGGGGAAAGAGCAGTACTTC
CDR3aa: CASSSGQGKEQYF

abundance: NA
d_gene: NA
v_gene: TRBV4-1
j_gene: TRBJ1-1
CDR3nt: TGCGCCAGCAGCCAAGATCGCCGTGGAGCAGCTTTCTTT
CDR3aa: CASSQDRRGAAFF

abundance: NA
d_gene: NA
v_gene: TRBV7-7
j_gene: TRBJ2-1
CDR3nt: TGTGCCAGCAGCACGGGATCGGGGGCCCTCTTTGATGAGCAGTTCTTC
CDR3aa: CASSTGSGALFDEQFF

abundance: NA
d_gene: NA
v_gene: TRBV7-2
j_gene: TRBJ1-1
CDR3nt: TGTGCCAGCAGCTTAAACAGGAACACTGAAGCTTTCTTT
CDR3aa: CASSLNRNTEAFF

abundance: NA
d_gene: TRBD1
v_gene: TRBV19
j_gene: TRBJ1-1
CDR3nt: TGTGCCAGTAGGTGGACAGGGGGTAGGACTGAAGCTTTCTTT
CDR3aa: CASRWTGGRTEAFF

abundance: once
d_gene: NA
v_gene: TRBV7-7
j_gene: TRBJ1-6
CDR3nt: TGTGCTAGCAGCCTGGGCGGGCTTAATTCACCCCTCCACTTT
CDR3aa: CASSLGGLNSPLHF

abundance: NA
d_gene: TRBD1
v_gene: TRBV30
j_gene: TRBJ2-7
CDR3nt: TGTGCCTGGAAGGGGACAGCTGCTTACGAGCAGTACTTC
CDR3aa: CAWKGTAAYEQYF

abundance: few
d_gene: TRBD1
v_gene: TRBV29-1
j_gene: TRBJ2-1
CDR3nt: TGCAGCGTCGTATCCATCTCCGGGACAGGGTCAGGAAATGAGCAGTTCTTC
CDR3aa: CSVVSISGTGSGNEQFF

abundance: once
d_gene: TRBD1
v_gene: TRBV2
j_gene: TRBJ2-2
CDR3nt: TGTGCCAGCAGTGTGGACAGGCGCTCCACCGGGGAGCTGTTTTTT
CDR3aa: CASSVDRRSTGELFF

abundance: NA
d_gene: NA
v_gene: TRBV4-2
j_gene: TRBJ2-1
CDR3nt: TGTGCCAGCAACCAAGATGTCATGCGGGACAATGAGCAGTTCTTC
CDR3aa: CASNQDVMRDNEQFF

abundance: NA
d_gene: TRBD1
v_gene: TRBV4-1
j_gene: TRBJ2-7
CDR3nt: TGCGCCAGCAGCCAAGGGACAGGGGGGGGGTACGAGCAGTACTTC
CDR3aa: CASSQGTGGGYEQYF

abundance: NA
d_gene: TRBD1
v_gene: TRBV15
j_gene: TRBJ2-7
CDR3nt: TGTGCCACCAGCGCCGCTGCGGGACAGGGTTCCTACGAGCAGTACTTC
CDR3aa: CATSAAAGQGSYEQYF

abundance: NA
d_gene: TRBD2
v_gene: TRBV27
j_gene: TRBJ2-5
CDR3nt: TGTGCCAGCAGTCCAGCTGCGGGGGGGCTCTTTCAGTACTTC
CDR3aa: CASSPAAGGLFQYF

abundance: NA
d_gene: TRBD2
v_gene: TRBV11-2
j_gene: TRBJ2-1
CDR3nt: TGTGCCAGCAGCTTCACTAGCGGGGGATCTGAGCAGTTCTTC
CDR3aa: CASSFTSGGSEQFF

abundance: NA
d_gene: NA
v_gene: TRBV18
j_gene: TRBJ1-4
CDR3nt: TGTGCCAGCTCACCAGCCGGCCCCAATGAAAAACTGTTTTTT
CDR3aa: CASSPAGPNEKLFF

abundance: NA
d_gene: NA
v_gene: TRBV6-4
j_gene: TRBJ2-3
CDR3nt: TGTGCCAGCAGTCGGAGCGGGCTCACAGATACGCAGTATTTT
CDR3aa: CASSRSGLTDTQYF

abundance: NA
d_gene: TRBD2
v_gene: TRBV14
j_gene: TRBJ2-5
CDR3nt: TGTGCCAGCAGCCTCGGACTAGCGGAACAAGAGACCCAGTACTTC
CDR3aa: CASSLGLAEQETQYF

abundance: NA
d_gene: NA
v_gene: TRBV11-3
j_gene: TRBJ1-1
CDR3nt: TGTGCCAGCAGCTTAGTGGGACCAACGGGTTCTGAAGCTTTCTTT
CDR3aa: CASSLVGPTGSEAFF

abundance: NA
d_gene: TRBD2
v_gene: TRBV5-1
j_gene: TRBJ2-7
CDR3nt: TGCGCCAGCAGCTTCCAAACTAGCGGAGGCTACGAGCAGTACTTC
CDR3aa: CASSFQTSGGYEQYF

abundance: NA
d_gene: NA
v_gene: TRBV4-2
j_gene: TRBJ2-5
CDR3nt: TGTGCCAGCAGCCAAGTGGGGGGACTCCAAGAGACCCAGTACTTC
CDR3aa: CASSQVGGLQETQYF

abundance: NA
d_gene: TRBD2
v_gene: TRBV11-3
j_gene: TRBJ2-3
CDR3nt: TGTGCCAGCAGCTTAGAGGGGGGGAGCACAGATACGCAGTATTTT
CDR3aa: CASSLEGGSTDTQYF